This TCR beta chain was identified during a study of T cell repertoires in cytomegalovirus infection. Overall study context: It can be stated that public TCR beta signatures indicated CMV infection as well as a matching HLA type.

TCRdb used MiXCR to reprocess the reads, holding one entry per CDR3 protein. This sample has some 160,000 distinct CDR3 sequences, with approximately 17% found just once. This clonotype turned up a few times. The CDR3 contains 14 residues. The V gene lost 5 bases and the J gene lost 0 bases, with 7 bases spanning the gap. Germline V gives CDR1 SEHNR, CDR2 FQNEAQ (reference sequence). The chain recombines TRBV7-9 with TRBJ2-2; D gene uncertain. Input material: CD8+ T cells from PBMCs. This receptor was taken from a human donor in good health (CMV status not recorded). Some clones in this sample may be carry-over from other donors' samples. CDR3 DNA sequence: TGTGCCAGCAGCGCCAGTTCGAACACCGGGGAGCTGTTTTTT. It yields the protein CASSASSNTGELFF.